A selection of T cell receptor beta chains follows, all from one sample in a study of blood T cell repertoires in COVID-19. Clones were sequenced by immunoSEQ multiplex PCR, and TCRdb holds only the in-frame ones, with some missing. Among approximately 380,000 clones listed, around 85% were seen once. The sample comprised peripheral blood. The receptors originated from a woman aged 18-29 years with acute or convalescent COVID-19. CDR3s include the opening cysteine and the closing phenylalanine or tryptophan. D genes are given only for firm matches.

>TRBJ1-2|.|TRBV19
CASSIAPPLLRERGYTF
>TRBJ2-6|TRBD2|TRBV5-6
CASSPTGGGANVLTF
>TRBJ2-1|TRBD2|TRBV20-1
CSASSGRASYNEQFF
>TRBJ2-7|TRBD1|TRBV24-1
CATSDTGTGGDEQYF
>TRBJ2-2|.|TRBV9
CASSVDGRVYDGELFF
>TRBJ2-7|.|TRBV29-1
CSVLTESYEQYF
>TRBJ2-7|.|TRBV7-9
CASSFGRGLEQYF
>TRBJ2-7|.|TRBV13
CASSFRGAREYEQYF
>TRBJ1-4|.|TRBV18
CASSPHQNEKLFF
>TRBJ2-4|.|TRBV2
CASKAQVAKNIQYF
>TRBJ1-1|.|TRBV5-6
CASSLLISQENTEAFF
>TRBJ2-1|.|TRBV5-6
CASSTLSSYNEQFF
>TRBJ2-2|TRBD1|TRBV5-4
CASSLAAPGQGAGELFF
>TRBJ1-2|.|TRBV28
CASRTGQLFSGYTF
>TRBJ1-3|TRBD1|TRBV5-1
CASSLLGQGIESGNTIYF
>TRBJ2-5|.|TRBV5-1
CASSLAGGGGETQYF
>TRBJ2-4|TRBD2|TRBV5-1
CASSGIAGVAKNIQYF
>TRBJ1-4|.|TRBV5-1
CASSFEGRDEKLFF
>TRBJ1-5|.|TRBV6-5
CASSTQSNQPQHF
>TRBJ1-5|.|TRBV28
CASSFSGWRRGNQPQHF
>TRBJ2-1|.|TRBV30
CAWTEDYREQFF
>TRBJ1-2|TRBD1|TRBV5-1
CASSLVSGQAGYGYTF
>TRBJ2-1|TRBD2|TRBV19
CASSIGLAGVEQFF
>TRBJ1-4|.|TRBV5-1
CASSLEGGMNEKLFF
>TRBJ1-2|.|TRBV27
CASREGSTGGYTF
>TRBJ2-5|.|TRBV7-6
CASSYLRERDTQETQYF
>TRBJ2-7|.|TRBV6-1
CASSDDQAGSYEQYF
>TRBJ1-4|TRBD1|TRBV19
CASRRWTGQLEKLFF
>TRBJ2-5|TRBD2|TRBV3-1/TRBV3-2
CASSRGLAGEETQYF
>TRBJ1-6|.|TRBV6-2/TRBV6-3
CASSYPLGQGRLSIYNSPLHF
>TRBJ2-5|.|TRBV7-3
CASSFGQDKETQYF
>TRBJ1-4|TRBD1|TRBV28
CASSFLGTAGNEKLFF
>TRBJ2-7|TRBD2|TRBV12-3/TRBV12-4
CASSSGGAGEQYF
>TRBJ2-7|.|TRBV19
CASSIDRGRVYEQYF
>TRBJ1-2|.|TRBV19
CASSITPRADLYGYTF
>TRBJ2-2|.|TRBV6-5
CASTPTVGELFF
>TRBJ2-1|.|TRBV6-5
CASSYLESRFF
>TRBJ1-4|.|TRBV5-6
CASSLGAGLEKLFF
>TRBJ2-5|.|TRBV5-1
CASSLIVGETQYF
>TRBJ1-3|.|TRBV5-6
CASSFWQAGNTIYF
>TRBJ1-6|.|TRBV28
CASSFGQGRNSPLHF
>TRBJ1-2|TRBD1|TRBV6-5
CASSYSRDSYGYTF
>TRBJ1-1|.|TRBV4-2
CASSQPRGDTEAFF
>TRBJ2-7|TRBD1|TRBV7-6
CASSLAGTRGQDEQYF
>TRBJ2-7|TRBD2|TRBV2
CASRAGLGTYEQYF
>TRBJ2-2|.|TRBV5-4
CASSSVSGELFF
>TRBJ2-3|TRBD2|TRBV9
CASSVTGGPGDTQYF
>TRBJ2-2|TRBD1|TRBV5-1
CASSLSGQGNTGELFF
>TRBJ1-4|.|TRBV7-9
CASSLANTATNEKLFF
>TRBJ2-7|.|TRBV4-2
CASSQGRVSGFNPYEQYF
>TRBJ2-1|TRBD2|TRBV10-2
CASSLLTSGRAYTYNEQFF
>TRBJ2-7|TRBD2|TRBV10-3
CAISNGGWTSGYEQYF
>TRBJ2-1|.|TRBV28
CASSLLYEQFF